This TCR beta chain was profiled in a study of regulatory T cells in long-lasting Graves disease. This clonotype was recorded at least ten times. This CDR3 is built from 11 residues. The V gene lost 10 bases and the J gene lost 3 bases, with 9 bases spanning the gap. The V gene's germline CDR1 is LNHDA and CDR2 SQIVND (reference sequence). Time point described: newly diagnosed GD, antithyroid drugs for less than 3 months. With RNA extracted from PBMCs as input, the TCR library was made. TCR beta libraries were built with iRepertoire HTBI primers and Arm-PCR of CDR3 regions. A single record per CDR3 protein comes from TCRdb applying MiXCR to the multiplex PCR reads. The repertoire includes over 350,000 distinct CDR3 sequences, approximately 15% of them detected once, and under 9% sits in the top ten. A further study also used this sample, focusing on T cells in Graves' hyperthyroidism and ophthalmopathy.

This clonotype originated in a woman in her 40s with Graves disease. The rearrangement joins TRBV19 to TRBJ1-1, with unresolved D. The source material was peripheral blood mononuclear cells (PBMCs), sampled at new diagnosis, from a patient treated with antithyroid drugs. In nucleotides, the CDR3 is TGTGCCACCCCATCTGACACTGAAGCTTTCTTT. Its translation is CATPSDTEAFF.